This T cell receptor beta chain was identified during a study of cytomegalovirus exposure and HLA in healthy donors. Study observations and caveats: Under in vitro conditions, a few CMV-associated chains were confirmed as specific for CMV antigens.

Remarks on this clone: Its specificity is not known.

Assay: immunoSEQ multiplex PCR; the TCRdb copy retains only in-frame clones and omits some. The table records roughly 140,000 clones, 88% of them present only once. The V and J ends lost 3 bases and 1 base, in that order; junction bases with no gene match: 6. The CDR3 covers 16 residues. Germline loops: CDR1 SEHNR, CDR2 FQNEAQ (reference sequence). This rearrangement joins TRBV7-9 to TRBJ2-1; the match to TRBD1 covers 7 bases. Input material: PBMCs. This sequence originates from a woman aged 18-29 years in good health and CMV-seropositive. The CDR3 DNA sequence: TGTGCCAGCAGCTTCAGACAGGGAGCATCCTACAATGAGCAGTTCTTC. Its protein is CASSFRQGASYNEQFF.